One sample yielded the 29 T cell receptor beta chains listed below, sequenced in a study of blood T cell repertoires in COVID-19. Sequencing used immunoSEQ multiplex PCR; TCRdb keeps in-frame clones, though not all of them. The data hold about 240,000 clones, with under 85% observed a single time. Sequenced sample: peripheral blood. The receptors come from a human donor in a cohort sampled during active COVID-19.

This clone was observed a few times. The chain is built from TRBV7-3 and TRBJ2-5; 11 bases line up with TRBD2. There are 15 residues in the CDR3. With 3 bases clipped from V and 5 bases from J, the junction kept 5 bases outside the gene matches. CDR1 and CDR2 from the germline V gene are SGHTA and FQGTGA. In nucleotides, the CDR3 is TGTGCCAGCAGCTTCCGTTCTAGCGGGGGGGAGACCCAGTACTTC. The encoded protein is CASSFRSSGGETQYF.

V is TRBV10-3 and J is TRBJ1-5; TRBD1 aligns across 8 bases. The length of the CDR3 is 13 residues. Losses at the gene ends were 5 bases for V and 7 bases for J; bases not matched to a gene: 4. Germline V gene sequence: CDR1 ENHRY, CDR2 SYGVKD. The CDR3 here is CAISRDRGQPQHF. The DNA for the CDR3 is TGTGCCATCAGTCGCGACAGGGGCCAGCCCCAGCATTTT.

The chain uses TRBV5-1 and TRBJ2-3; 8 nucleotides match TRBD1. Germline lookup yields CDR1 SGHRS and CDR2 YFSETQ. Germline trimming cut 4 bases from V and 0 bases from J; bases unmatched to any gene: 13. The CDR3 runs to 18 residues. CDR3 bases: TGCGCCAGCAGCCCCCGTCCGGGACAGGCGACTAGCACAGATACGCAGTATTTT. It translates to CASSPRPGQATSTDTQYF.

This clone was seen more than once but under ten times. J is TRBJ2-7 and V is TRBV11-2; D perhaps matches TRBD2 (5 bases). There are 13 residues in the CDR3. Trimming took off 4 bases at V and 6 bases at J, with 13 bases between the two ends. The V gene's germline CDR1 is SGHAT and CDR2 FQNNGV. The CDR3 bases are TGTGCCAGCAGCTCTGCGCGGGTCGGCGAGCAGTACTTC. It translates to CASSSARVGEQYF.

This clone was picked up a small number of times. This rearrangement joins TRBV6-5 to TRBJ2-7; possibly TRBD2 for D (7 bases). The CDR3 is made up of 14 amino acids. Trimming took off 4 bases at V and 4 bases at J, with 14 bases between the two ends. Germline CDR1 and CDR2: MNHEY and SVGAGI. CDR3 sequence: CASSSGGVWYEQYF. The CDR3 DNA follows: TGTGCCAGCAGTTCGGGGGGCGTTTGGTACGAGCAGTACTTC.

The V call is TRBV11-3, the J call TRBJ1-6, with TRBD1 matching over 7 bases. The V segment lost 3 bases and the J segment 7 bases; nucleotides outside the gene matches: 9. Germline-derived CDR1 and CDR2 are SGHNT and YENEEA. This CDR3 region has 16 residues. CDR3: CASSFQTNRGNSPLHF. The CDR3 coding sequence is TGTGCCAGCAGCTTCCAAACCAACAGGGGAAATTCACCCCTCCACTTT.

This clone came up a few times. V usage is TRBV12-3 or TRBV12-4 and J usage is TRBJ2-1; possible D gene TRBD2, 6 bases. V gave up 8 bases and J gave up 10 bases, with 15 bases separating them. The CDR3 totals 12 residues. The CDR3 DNA sequence: TGTGCCAGCTTCCCTTCCGGGGGAGAGCAGTTCTTC. Its translation: CASFPSGGEQFF.

This clone was counted once. The V and J genes are TRBV19 and TRBJ1-6; D gene ambiguous. V dropped 1 base and J dropped 8 bases, with 9 bases sitting between them. The CDR3 is 14 residues long. CDR1 is LNHDA and CDR2 is SQIVND in the germline V gene (reference sequence). This chain's CDR3 is CASSIARLHSPLHF. The DNA for the CDR3 is TGTGCCAGTAGTATAGCCAGACTGCATTCACCCCTCCACTTT.

This sequence joins TRBV13 and TRBJ2-4; the match to TRBD2 covers 16 bases. The V gene end was trimmed by 5 bases and the J gene end by 0 bases; junction bases not matched to a gene: 4. The CDR3 runs to 18 residues. CDR1 PRHDT and CDR2 FYEKMQ come from the germline V gene (reference sequence). DNA of the CDR3: TGTGCCAGCAGCCCCGGGACTAGCGGGGGGGAAGCCAAAAACATTCAGTACTTC. Encoded protein: CASSPGTSGGEAKNIQYF.

The chain joins TRBV3-1 (or the pseudogene TRBV3-2) to TRBJ2-5; D is unresolved. V lost 0 bases and J 2 bases, leaving 7 bases between the germline ends. This CDR3 is 14 amino acids long. The germline V gene has CDR1 LGHDT and CDR2 YNNKEL (reference sequence). CDR3 sequence reads: CASSQEGRQETQYF. CDR3 DNA: TGTGCCAGCAGCCAAGAGGGCAGACAAGAGACCCAGTACTTC.

The chain combines TRBV10-1 with TRBJ1-3; D is undetermined. CDR1 and CDR2 (germline): WNHNN, SYGVQD (reference sequence). This CDR3 has 15 residues. Trimming removed 6 bases from V and 0 bases from J, with 12 bases in between. The CDR3 reads CASRGRGYSGNTIYF. Here the CDR3 DNA reads TGCGCCAGCAGAGGACGGGGATACTCTGGAAACACCATATATTTT.

The genes are TRBV27 and TRBJ1-4, with a weak D call TRBD1 (5 bases). The V gene's germline CDR1 is MNHEY and CDR2 SMNVEV (reference sequence). Trimming stripped 1 base from V and 4 bases from J, with 13 bases between. The CDR3 extends over 16 amino acids. CDR3 sequence reads: CASSLWQGSVNEKLFF. CDR3 DNA sequence: TGTGCCAGCAGTTTATGGCAGGGTTCCGTTAATGAAAAACTGTTTTTT. Filled out from reference TRBV27 and TRBJ1-4, the complete variable domain reads EAQVTQNPRYLITVTGKKLTVTCSQNMNHEYMSWYRQDPGLGLRQIYYSMNVEVTDKGDVPEGYKVSRKEKRNFPLILESPSPNQTSLYFCASSLWQGSVNEKLFFGSGTQLSVL.

The chain couples TRBV19 to TRBJ2-3, with a weak D call TRBD2 (6 bases). This CDR3 spans 15 amino acids. Between the trimmed V and J ends, which lost 3 bases and 0 bases, there was a span of 10 bases. Germline CDR1 and CDR2: LNHDA and SQIVND (reference sequence). The CDR3 nucleotides read TGTGCCAGTAGTATTGGAGGGAGGAGCACAGATACGCAGTATTTT. It translates to CASSIGGRSTDTQYF.

This clone came up a few times. The chain combines TRBV27 with TRBJ1-6, with 9 bases lining up with TRBD1. The V and J ends lost 6 bases and 8 bases, in that order; junction bases with no gene match: 8. The CDR3 extends over 15 amino acids. Germline CDR1 reads MNHEY; CDR2 reads SMNVEV (reference sequence). CDR3 protein: CASRRDRVSDSPLHF. The CDR3 DNA sequence: TGTGCCAGCAGGCGGGACAGGGTATCTGATTCACCCCTCCACTTT.

The chain combines TRBV12-3 or TRBV12-4 with TRBJ2-7, with TRBD1 identical over 7 bases. The junction had 3 bases not matched to a gene; V was cut back by 5 bases and J by 2 bases. CDR3 length equals 13 residues. The CDR3 sequence is CASSRQGAYEQYF. CDR3 in DNA: TGTGCCAGCAGTCGACAGGGAGCCTACGAGCAGTACTTC.

The gene calls are TRBV18 and TRBJ2-7; 7 nucleotides line up with TRBD1. The CDR3 has 17 residues. The trim removed 0 bases at V and 3 bases at J, leaving 11 bases unmatched. The germline CDR1 and CDR2 sequences are KGHSH and LQKENI. CDR3 region: CASSPPVRDRLIYEQYF. CDR3 DNA sequence: TGTGCCAGCTCACCACCTGTCCGGGACAGATTAATCTACGAGCAGTACTTC.

The chain employs TRBV20-1 and TRBJ2-7; 7 bases line up with TRBD1. There are 11 residues in the CDR3. The germline CDR1 and CDR2 sequences are DFQATT and SNEGSKA (reference sequence). The CDR3 DNA reads as TGCTCGGCCGGACAGGCCTACGAGCAGTACTTC. Translation: CSAGQAYEQYF.

The rearrangement joins TRBV10-1 to TRBJ2-3; D is unclear. CDR3 length: 12 amino acids. The V end was cut by 2 bases, the J end by 6 bases, with 6 bases between. CDR1 and CDR2 from the germline V gene are WNHNN and SYGVQD (reference sequence). CDR3 loop: CASSEGPDTQYF. The CDR3 region has the DNA TGCGCCAGCAGTGAGGGGCCCGATACGCAGTATTTT.

The chain combines TRBV4-1 with TRBJ2-7; TRBD2 matches at 8 bases. CDR1 MGHRA and CDR2 YSYEKL come from the germline V gene. V lost 1 base and J lost 4; bases outside the gene matches: 3. The CDR3 consists of 14 residues. CDR3 nucleotides: TGCGCCAGCAGCCAAGGTCCTAGCGGGTACGAGCAGTACTTC. It codes for CASSQGPSGYEQYF.

The genes are TRBV11-2 and TRBJ1-3; D remains unclear. The germline gives CDR1 SGHAT, CDR2 FQNNGV. Trimming stripped 1 base from V and 0 bases from J, with 13 bases between. This CDR3 has 17 residues. The CDR3 loop reads CASSLGQVPSSGNTIYF. DNA for the CDR3: TGTGCCAGCAGCTTAGGCCAGGTGCCCAGCTCTGGAAACACCATATATTTT.

The CDR3 loop is CASSLAGGTYNEQFF. The CDR3 DNA is TGTGCCAGCAGCTTGGCAGGGGGCACCTACAATGAGCAGTTCTTC. This chain links TRBV7-3 with TRBJ2-1; TRBD1 agrees at 8 bases. The CDR3 loop spans 15 amino acids. The ends lost 3 bases at V and 2 bases at J; junction bases unmatched: 3. Germline CDR1 is SGHTA and CDR2 is FQGTGA.

This rearrangement joins TRBV24-1 to TRBJ1-3; D ambiguous. Between the trimmed V and J ends, which lost 2 bases and 3 bases, there was a span of 28 bases. This CDR3 comprises 21 residues. From germline, CDR1 is KGHDR and CDR2 SFDVKD. The CDR3 loop reads CATSDYLTVRGWVRVGNTIYF. In DNA, the CDR3 is TGTGCCACCAGTGATTACCTCACGGTTCGGGGTTGGGTAAGGGTTGGAAACACCATATATTTT.

The chain uses TRBV19 and TRBJ2-5; 10 bases map to TRBD1. This CDR3 spans 15 amino acids. Germline V CDR1 and CDR2: LNHDA, SQIVND (reference sequence). The V gene end was trimmed by 5 bases and the J gene end by 5 bases; junction bases not matched to a gene: 8. The DNA of the CDR3 is TGTGCCAGTAGTGCCGGGACAGGGGCCCTGGAGACCCAGTACTTC. Amino acid sequence: CASSAGTGALETQYF. The whole variable domain, filled in from reference TRBV19 and TRBJ2-5, reads DGGITQSPKYLFRKEGQNVTLSCEQNLNHDAMYWYRQDPGQGLRLIYYSQIVNDFQKGDIAEGYSVSREKKESFPLTVTSAQKNPTAFYLCASSAGTGALETQYFGPGTRLLVL.

In its sample, this clone was seen a few times. The chain carries TRBV2 and TRBJ1-5; TRBD1 might be the D (5 bases). V was pared by 5 bases and J by 2 bases, with 13 bases between. The CDR3 contains 15 residues. In germline, CDR1 is SNHLY, CDR2 FYNNEI. In DNA form, the CDR3 reads TGTGCCAGCAGTTCCTACGGCAGGGGCAATCAGCCCCAGCATTTT. Translation gives CASSSYGRGNQPQHF.

The chain has TRBV6-2 or TRBV6-3 and TRBJ2-2; a possible D gene is TRBD1 (5 bases). V was cut by 0 bases and J by 3 bases, with 5 bases left in between. Germline V lookup: CDR1 MNHEY, CDR2 SVGEGT. The CDR3 runs to 14 residues. The CDR3: CASSYSGHTGELFF. DNA for the CDR3: TGTGCCAGCAGTTACTCGGGGCACACCGGGGAGCTGTTTTTT.

The V gene is TRBV18, the J gene TRBJ1-4; TRBD1 agrees at 8 bases. CDR3 size: 16 residues. Trimming took 3 bases from V and 3 from J; bases not matched to a gene: 6. CDR1 is KGHSH, CDR2 LQKENI, per germline. DNA of the CDR3: TGTGCCAGCTCACCGAATCAGGGGGCTTCTAATGAAAAACTGTTTTTT. Translating gives CASSPNQGASNEKLFF. The variable domain in full, completed from reference TRBV18 and TRBJ1-4, reads NAGVMQNPRHLVRRRGQEARLRCSPMKGHSHVYWYRQLPEEGLKFMVYLQKENIIDESGMPKERFSAEFPKEGPSILRIQQVVRGDSAAYFCASSPNQGASNEKLFFGSGTQLSVL.

The chain uses TRBV2 and TRBJ1-6, with 10 bases aligning to TRBD1. Germline V gives CDR1 SNHLY, CDR2 FYNNEI. The CDR3 runs to 16 residues. J was trimmed by 7 bases and V by 4 bases; bases with no gene match: 7. The CDR3 spells CASSGRDRGSNSPLHF. The CDR3 DNA reads as TGTGCCAGCAGTGGTCGGGACAGGGGTTCCAATTCACCCCTCCACTTT.

This clone was seen once. This chain connects TRBV10-3 to TRBJ2-2; 11 bases map to TRBD1. Looked up from germline, CDR1 is ENHRY and CDR2 is SYGVKD. V shed 7 bases and J 3 bases; nucleotides not matched to a gene: 7. CDR3 size: 16 residues. The CDR3 DNA reads as TGTGCCATCAAACCGGGACAGGGGGTGGACACCGGGGAGCTGTTTTTT. Its translation: CAIKPGQGVDTGELFF.

The V and J genes are TRBV30 and TRBJ2-1; 8 nucleotides agree with TRBD1. The germline gives CDR1 GTSNPN, CDR2 SVGIG (reference sequence). V shed 1 base and J 4 bases; nucleotides not matched to a gene: 0. The CDR3 loop spans 13 amino acids. CDR3 protein: CAWSGQGYNEQFF. Here the CDR3 DNA reads TGTGCCTGGAGTGGACAGGGGTACAATGAGCAGTTCTTC.